These 25 T cell receptor beta chains were all obtained from the same sample, sequenced in a study of control samples from healthy donors and cancer patients. The method was immunoSEQ multiplex PCR; TCRdb's version includes in-frame clones alone and lacks a portion of them. Here the sample spans around 180,000 clones, around 88% being singletons. The sequenced sample consisted of blood. All receptors derive from a woman aged 25 to 45 in good health.

The chain employs TRBV9 and TRBJ1-1; possibly TRBD1 for D (6 bases). Trimming cost V 2 bases and J 4 bases, with 12 bases left between them. Germline CDR1 SGDLS, CDR2 YYNGEE. The CDR3 contains 14 residues. The CDR3 reads CASSVRGAGTEAFF. As DNA, the CDR3 is TGTGCCAGCAGCGTGAGGGGGGCGGGCACTGAAGCTTTCTTT.

V gene TRBV7-2 combines with J gene TRBJ2-7, with 7 positions matching TRBD1. The V gene end was trimmed by 5 bases and the J gene end by 1 base; junction bases not matched to a gene: 8. CDR3 length: 15 amino acids. In germline, CDR1 is SGHTA, CDR2 FQGNSA. The CDR3 reads CASSLRGTDSYEQYF. The CDR3 DNA reads TGTGCCAGCAGCCTCAGGGGGACAGATTCCTACGAGCAGTACTTC.

The table lists this clone with a count of one. This chain links TRBV3-1 (or the pseudogene TRBV3-2) with TRBJ2-2, with 8 bases matching TRBD2. V lost 4 bases and J lost 3; bases outside the gene matches: 1. Germline V gene data show CDR1 as LGHDT and CDR2 as YNNKEL (reference sequence). The CDR3 has 14 amino acids. The CDR3 sequence is CASSRAGDTGELFF. The CDR3 coding sequence is TGTGCCAGCAGCCGAGCGGGGGACACCGGGGAGCTGTTTTTT.

V gene TRBV27 combines with J gene TRBJ2-7; no clear D gene. Per the germline V gene, CDR1 is MNHEY and CDR2 is SMNVEV (reference sequence). This CDR3 region has 13 residues. The V end lost 4 bases, the J end lost 1 base, and 8 bases lay between the germline ends. CDR3 DNA: TGTGCCAGCAGTTCAATTTTTTCCTACGAGCAGTACTTC. Its translation is CASSSIFSYEQYF.

In this sample, this clone turned up once. The gene calls are TRBV5-1 and TRBJ2-7; the D gene could be TRBD1 or TRBD2 (5 bases each). Trimming shortened V by 4 bases and J by 6 bases, and 11 bases separated the two germline ends. The CDR3 is made up of 12 amino acids. Germline CDR1 and CDR2: SGHRS and YFSETQ. CDR3 sequence (DNA): TGCGCCAGCAGCCCCCCGGGACCCGAGCAGTACTTC. It yields the protein CASSPPGPEQYF. The whole variable domain, remainder taken from reference TRBV5-1 and TRBJ2-7, is KAGVTQTPRYLIKTRGQQVTLSCSPISGHRSVSWYQQTPGQGLQFLFEYFSETQRNKGNFPGRFSGRQFSNSRSEMNVSTLELGDSALYLCASSPPGPEQYFGPGTRLTVT.

The CDR3 DNA reads as TGTGCCAGCGGCGCCGGGGGGGGCTGGTACGAGCAGTACGTC. This translates into CASGAGGGWYEQYV. The chain carries TRBV6-5 and TRBJ2-7; 8 bases map to TRBD2. The V gene end was trimmed by 8 bases and the J gene end by 4 bases; junction bases not matched to a gene: 10. The CDR3 spans 14 residues. CDR1 is MNHEY, CDR2 SVGAGI, per germline.

The rearrangement joins TRBV5-6 to TRBJ2-1, with TRBD2 identical over 7 bases. Germline V gene lookup returns CDR1 SGHDT and CDR2 YYEEEE. Germline trimming cut 4 bases from V and 1 base from J; bases unmatched to any gene: 5. This CDR3 comprises 15 residues. The CDR3 protein is CASSPGLGSYNEQFF. In DNA form, the CDR3 reads TGTGCCAGCAGCCCCGGACTAGGTTCCTACAATGAGCAGTTCTTC.

The chain uses TRBV7-9 and TRBJ1-1; D is unresolved. The V and J ends lost 5 bases and 2 bases respectively, with 9 bases between them. Germline CDR1 is SEHNR and CDR2 is FQNEAQ (reference sequence). The CDR3 contains 13 residues. CDR3 sequence reads: CASSQHGNTEAFF. CDR3 DNA sequence: TGTGCCAGCAGCCAACACGGCAACACTGAAGCTTTCTTT.

The CDR3 is CASSPTGYQPQHF. In nucleotides, the CDR3 is TGTGCCAGCAGCCCGACAGGATATCAGCCCCAGCATTTT. V and J are TRBV7-9 and TRBJ1-5; perhaps TRBD1 as D (6 bases). The CDR3 loop spans 13 amino acids. V was cut by 5 bases and J by 5 bases, with 10 bases left in between. Germline values: CDR1 SEHNR, CDR2 FQNEAQ (reference sequence).

This clone was seen only a few times. The rearrangement joins TRBV19 to TRBJ1-1, with unresolved D. Trimming took 1 base from V and 0 from J, leaving 3 bases between them. This CDR3 is 13 amino acids long. CDR1 and CDR2 from the germline V gene are LNHDA and SQIVND (reference sequence). The CDR3 sequence is CASSIVLNTEAFF. Written as DNA, the CDR3 is TGTGCCAGTAGTATAGTACTGAACACTGAAGCTTTCTTT. Supplemented by reference TRBV19 and TRBJ1-1, the full variable domain reads DGGITQSPKYLFRKEGQNVTLSCEQNLNHDAMYWYRQDPGQGLRLIYYSQIVNDFQKGDIAEGYSVSREKKESFPLTVTSAQKNPTAFYLCASSIVLNTEAFFGQGTRLTVV.

The chain uses TRBV2 and TRBJ1-5; D uncertain. Germline CDR1 and CDR2: SNHLY and FYNNEI. Trimming cost V 6 bases and J 7 bases, with 16 bases left between them. CDR3 length: 14 residues. Written as DNA, the CDR3 is TGTGCCAGCAGCTTCCCGGTCACAAGGCAGCCCCAGCATTTT. Amino acids: CASSFPVTRQPQHF.

The chain links TRBV11-2 to TRBJ1-2, with 7 bases fitting TRBD1. This CDR3 contains 16 residues. J gave up 2 bases and V 4 bases, and 10 bases lay outside the gene matches. Germline V gene lookup returns CDR1 SGHAT and CDR2 FQNNGV. CDR3 nucleotide sequence: TGTGCCAGCAGCTCCAACTCCAAGACAGGGAACTATGGCTACACCTTC. Its protein product is CASSSNSKTGNYGYTF. Full variable domain (missing parts from reference TRBV11-2 and TRBJ1-2): EAGVAQSPRYKIIEKRQSVAFWCNPISGHATLYWYQQILGQGPKLLIQFQNNGVVDDSQLPKDRFSAERLKGVDSTLKIQPAKLEDSAVYLCASSSNSKTGNYGYTFGSGTRLTVV.

The table lists this clone with a count of one. The rearrangement uses TRBV5-1 and TRBJ2-7, with D unresolved. The CDR3 covers 11 residues. Trimming took 3 bases from V and 4 from J, leaving 5 bases between them. Germline V CDR1 and CDR2: SGHRS, YFSETQ. CDR3: CASSSPYEQYF. The CDR3 DNA is TGCGCCAGCAGCTCTCCGTACGAGCAGTACTTC.

The chain uses TRBV24-1 and TRBJ2-1, with 8 bases fitting TRBD1. CDR1 KGHDR and CDR2 SFDVKD come from the germline V gene. This CDR3 region has 17 residues. The ends lost 5 bases at V and 3 bases at J; junction bases unmatched: 11. CDR3 DNA sequence: TGTGCCACCAGTGCCACGGGCGCAGGGGGCCGCTACAATGAGCAGTTCTTC. It yields the protein CATSATGAGGRYNEQFF.

The chain employs TRBV5-1 and TRBJ2-5; 13 nucleotides agree with TRBD2. There are 18 residues in the CDR3. Trimming took 4 bases from V and 2 from J; bases not matched to a gene: 11. Germline values: CDR1 SGHRS, CDR2 YFSETQ. CDR3 DNA: TGCGCCAGCAGCCATACCGGGACTAGCGGGGCCGTTCAAGAGACCCAGTACTTC. This encodes CASSHTGTSGAVQETQYF.

The chain is built from TRBV28 and TRBJ2-7, with D uncertain. The CDR3 contains 13 residues. V shed 2 bases and J shed 5 bases, with 10 bases lying between them. The germline V gene has CDR1 MDHEN and CDR2 SYDVKM. The CDR3 protein is CASSLPPPDEQYF. CDR3 bases: TGTGCCAGCAGTTTACCCCCCCCGGACGAGCAGTACTTC.

V is TRBV3-1 (or the pseudogene TRBV3-2) and J is TRBJ2-3, with unresolved D. V lost 1 base and J lost 4, with 9 bases in between. The CDR3 consists of 14 residues. CDR1 is LGHDT, CDR2 YNNKEL, per germline (reference sequence). CDR3 protein: CASSQVGQADTQYF. Written as DNA, the CDR3 is TGTGCCAGCAGCCAAGTTGGGCAGGCAGATACGCAGTATTTT.

The V call is TRBV7-9, the J call TRBJ2-1, with TRBD1 matching over 12 bases. The CDR3 sequence is 16 residues long. V was pared by 5 bases and J by 8 bases, with 10 bases of the junction left unmatched. Germline CDR1 is SEHNR and CDR2 is FQNEAQ (reference sequence). For the CDR3, the DNA is TGTGCCAGCAGCCCCCGGGACAGGGGGCGCATCTATGAGCAGTTCTTC. Protein sequence: CASSPRDRGRIYEQFF.

The sample holds a few counts of this clone. The chain uses TRBV3-1 (or the pseudogene TRBV3-2) and TRBJ2-7; weak D call: TRBD2 (5 bases). The CDR3 runs 13 residues. Germline loops: CDR1 LGHDT, CDR2 YNNKEL (reference sequence). V was clipped by 1 base and J by 4 bases, with 8 bases between them. CDR3 sequence (DNA): TGTGCCAGCAGCCAAGTTCGGGGTTACGAGCAGTACGTC. Residues: CASSQVRGYEQYV.

The chain combines TRBV5-6 with TRBJ1-5; D is ambiguous. The CDR3 contains 13 residues. Germline CDR1 reads SGHDT; CDR2 reads YYEEEE. V lost 1 base and J 1 base, leaving 3 bases between the germline ends. In DNA form, the CDR3 reads TGTGCCAGCAGCTTGAGCAGCAATCAGCCCCAGCATTTT. Translating gives CASSLSSNQPQHF.

V is TRBV20-1 and J is TRBJ1-2; no firm D call. Germline lookup yields CDR1 DFQATT and CDR2 SNEGSKA (reference sequence). V was cut by 4 bases and J by 4 bases, with 7 bases left in between. The CDR3 spans 11 residues. The CDR3 sequence: CSANPAYGYTF. The CDR3 coding sequence is TGCAGTGCTAACCCGGCCTATGGCTACACCTTC.

J is TRBJ1-1 and V is TRBV11-2; D unclear. The CDR3 covers 14 residues. V was trimmed by 0 bases and J by 1 base, leaving 6 bases between them. Germline V lookup: CDR1 SGHAT, CDR2 FQNNGV. The CDR3 loop reads CASSLERQNTEAFF. The CDR3 bases are TGTGCCAGCAGCTTAGAGAGACAGAACACTGAAGCTTTCTTT.

V usage is TRBV29-1 and J usage is TRBJ2-3; 13 nucleotides line up with TRBD2. CDR3 length: 18 amino acids. Germline V CDR1 and CDR2: SQVTM, ANQGSEA. V shed 4 bases, J shed 1 base, and the junction held 11 bases outside the gene matches. For the CDR3, the DNA is TGCAGCGTTGCCGGACTAGCGGGAGTAAGGGCCGGCACAGATACGCAGTATTTT. Protein: CSVAGLAGVRAGTDTQYF.

The V and J genes are TRBV24-1 and TRBJ1-5; TRBD1 might be the D (5 bases). Trimming took off 1 base at V and 9 bases at J, with 12 bases between the two ends. The CDR3 loop spans 14 amino acids. Germline V lookup: CDR1 KGHDR, CDR2 SFDVKD. CDR3 DNA sequence: TGTGCCACCAGTGATTTTGACAGTCTGTGGCCCCAGCATTTT. This gives the protein CATSDFDSLWPQHF.

This rearrangement joins TRBV11-2 to TRBJ2-2; D not certain. In germline, CDR1 is SGHAT, CDR2 FQNNGV. V was cut by 2 bases and J by 0 bases, with 10 bases left in between. The CDR3 consists of 16 residues. The CDR3 DNA reads as TGTGCCAGCAGCTTACTCACGCCTTCGAACACCGGGGAGCTGTTTTTT. It codes for CASSLLTPSNTGELFF.